This TCR beta chain was profiled in a study of blood T cell repertoires in COVID-19 (dated by TCRdb to 2020 to 2022). General notes on the study: Samples from collaborators originated in the United States, Italy and Spain and spanned both the acute and convalescent phases of COVID-19. The material from the prospective study consisted of cDNA or gDNA derived from T cells, B-cell-depleted T cells, or PBMCs. Deeply sampled blood TCRbeta repertoires from subjects exposed to, actively infected with, or recovered from COVID-19 were included in the dataset. The repertoires were released in a freely available public database intended as a resource for research on the immune response to SARS-CoV-2. The samples were drawn from two sources: the first 160 participants of the ongoing ImmuneRACE study, and 1,200 or so subjects contributed by 6 global collaborators. Nearly every sample came with metadata listing a de-identified subject ID, COVID-19 status, age in years and sex. Where HLA class I and class II types were available, the types were taken from metadata supplied by the sample provider, not from assay-based typing.

On this clone: The antigen this receptor binds is unknown. Base qualities are not provided; no much larger clone lies one nucleotide away.

TCRbeta CDR3 regions were amplified from genomic DNA using the immunoSEQ Assay, a bias-controlled multiplex PCR. In the paper's pipeline: Nucleated cell counts per sample were estimated from amplification of reference gene primers within the assay. To quantify the absolute abundance of each unique TCRbeta CDR3 rearrangement, sequence reads were collapsed and filtered. For each sample, productive Simpson clonality was calculated by taking the square root of Simpson's diversity index across productive rearrangements. Entries here come from immuneACCESS through TCRdb and include only in-frame sequences with V and J called. Some clones fail to appear in such tables; in the studies checked, an unresolved V gene covers under half of the shortfall, and the cause of the remainder is unknown. That table gives V, J and clone size, and the DNA gave D and trimming. This sample gives around 250,000 clones in total; approximately 85% of them show up just once. Together, the top ten hold 1.5% to 2% of the sample.

Overall study results and their limits: The quantity of clinical and demographic metadata differed by source and by participant and was supplied without curation.

Via the germline V gene, CDR1 is SGHTA and CDR2 FQGNSA. There are 13 amino acids in the CDR3, from cysteine to phenylalanine inclusive. Only the CDR3 part of the read is kept: 39 bases, read in frame from the first base. V is pared back by 3 bases and J by 5 bases, with 10 bases lying between the germline termini. Participants in the prospective study were enrolled through a virtual design, were aged 18 to 89 years, and lived in roughly 24 United States geographic areas. In the prospective study, participants were assigned to cohorts based on the clinical history participants reported in a screening survey and a study questionnaire. For ImmuneRACE Cohort 3, a participant was defined as recovered based on two consecutive negative NP/OP PCR tests, clearance by a healthcare professional, or resolution of symptoms. In the prospective study, whole blood, serum and a nasopharyngeal or oropharyngeal swab were collected from each participant by mobile phlebotomists. Participants in the prospective study had the option to provide additional blood draws and questionnaires over a roughly two-month period. Before DNA extraction, blood samples from the prospective study were shipped at room temperature or frozen.

The source material was PBMCs or T cells enriched from blood (not recorded which). This receptor was identified in a woman in her forties or fifties who had recovered from COVID-19. The chain is encoded by TRBV7-2 joined to TRBJ2-5, and the D gene may be TRBD2, 6 bases matching. The CDR3 protein is CASSFPGRETQYF. The base sequence is TGTGCCAGCAGCTTTCCGGGGAGGGAGACCCAGTACTTC.